One sample yielded the 26 T cell receptor beta chains listed below, sequenced in a study of blood T cells in healthy people across ages. The second PCR ran roughly 6 to 11 cycles with a sample-barcoded 5' primer and J-beta primers. One entry per CDR3 protein, called by TCRdb with MiXCR from the 5' RACE reads. The table records roughly 830,000 distinct CDR3 sequences, 60% to 80% of them present only once. Specimen: blood. Receptor source: a man younger than 45 in good health.

The chain links TRBV20-1 to TRBJ2-1, with TRBD1 matching 9 bases. Germline V gene data show CDR1 as DFQATT and CDR2 as SNEGSKA (reference sequence). The CDR3 runs 14 residues. The V segment lost 4 bases and the J segment 8 bases; nucleotides outside the gene matches: 9. The chain's CDR3 is CSAIGDRVFHEQFF. The CDR3 bases are TGCAGTGCTATCGGGGACAGGGTTTTCCATGAGCAGTTCTTC.

The chain recombines TRBV27 with TRBJ2-6, with D possibly matching TRBD1 (5 bases). Germline-derived CDR1 and CDR2 are MNHEY and SMNVEV (reference sequence). Trimming shortened V by 5 bases and J by 0 bases, and 14 bases separated the two germline ends. The CDR3 covers 17 residues. CDR3 sequence (DNA): TGTGCCAGCAGTATAGGGGCCGTACTCTCTGGGGCCAACGTCCTGACTTTC. Translating it yields CASSIGAVLSGANVLTF.

The V gene is TRBV10-3, the J gene TRBJ1-4; D remains unclear. The CDR3 loop spans 17 amino acids. CDR1 and CDR2 (germline): ENHRY, SYGVKD. V dropped 6 bases and J dropped 0 bases, with 17 bases sitting between them. Written as DNA, the CDR3 is TGTGCCATCAGGGGCAGAGACGATGGGGCAACTAATGAAAAACTGTTTTTT. It codes for CAIRGRDDGATNEKLFF.

V is TRBV4-3 and J is TRBJ2-5; TRBD2 aligns across 10 bases. The CDR3 sequence is 16 residues long. Looked up from germline, CDR1 is LGHNA and CDR2 is YSLEER. V dropped 1 base and J dropped 5; count of bases not matched to a gene: 7. CDR3 residues: CASSQVAGGSRETQYF. The CDR3 region has the DNA TGCGCCAGCAGCCAAGTAGCGGGGGGATCACGGGAGACCCAGTACTTC.

The chain joins TRBV5-1 to TRBJ2-1; 10 nucleotides line up with TRBD2. The length of the CDR3 is 15 residues. The V and J ends lost 0 bases and 5 bases, in that order; junction bases with no gene match: 2. Germline V lookup: CDR1 SGHRS, CDR2 YFSETQ. The CDR3 sequence is CASSLVLAGHNEQFF. CDR3 sequence (DNA): TGCGCCAGCAGCTTGGTACTAGCGGGGCACAATGAGCAGTTCTTC.

This sequence joins TRBV5-6 and TRBJ2-1; 9 positions match TRBD1. V lost 8 bases, J lost 4 bases, and 4 bases stayed unmatched. Germline V gene sequence: CDR1 SGHDT, CDR2 YYEEEE. The CDR3 spans 13 residues. The CDR3 protein is CASTGGWYNEQFF. The CDR3 coding sequence is TGTGCCAGTACAGGGGGCTGGTACAATGAGCAGTTCTTC.

Notes on this clonotype: Because the CDR3's place on the DNA is in doubt, the DNA is left out and the CDR3 is given as listed by TCRdb. The V gene is TRBV28, the J gene TRBJ2-5; the table names TRBD2, a call not compared with the DNA. With termini counted, the CDR3 has 14 amino acids. Germline-derived CDR1 and CDR2 are MDHEN and SYDVKM. This CDR3 is CASILGPDQETQYF.

This rearrangement joins TRBV4-3 to TRBJ2-3; D call uncertain. This CDR3 has 15 residues. The germline CDR1 and CDR2 sequences are LGHNA and YSLEER. Between the trimmed V and J ends, which lost 0 bases and 5 bases, there was a span of 12 bases. The DNA of the CDR3 is TGCGCCAGCAGCCAAGATCAATCGGTACGAGATACGCAGTATTTT. It encodes CASSQDQSVRDTQYF.

The chain recombines TRBV6-2 or TRBV6-3 with TRBJ1-2; weak D call: TRBD1 (6 bases). Per germline, CDR1 MNHEY and CDR2 SVGEGT. V gave up 7 bases and J gave up 7 bases, with 19 bases separating them. The CDR3 is 14 amino acids. The CDR3 reads CASNKDRLWGGYTF. The CDR3 DNA sequence: TGTGCCAGCAACAAGGACAGACTTTGGGGTGGCTACACCTTC.

V is TRBV7-3 and J is TRBJ2-1; 12 bases are a match to TRBD2. With 6 bases clipped from V and 8 bases from J, the junction kept 11 bases outside the gene matches. The CDR3 runs to 16 residues. Germline-derived CDR1 and CDR2 are SGHTA and FQGTGA. The CDR3 protein is CASSRTASGGAHEQFF. CDR3 DNA sequence: TGTGCCAGCAGTCGTACAGCTAGCGGGGGGGCCCATGAGCAGTTCTTC.

The chain recombines TRBV11-1 with TRBJ2-1, with TRBD2 matching over 8 bases. The CDR3 sequence is 16 residues long. Germline values: CDR1 SGHAT, CDR2 FQDESV (reference sequence). The V segment lost 1 base and the J segment 9 bases; nucleotides outside the gene matches: 11. Here the CDR3 reads CASSLVRRGASGEQFF. The CDR3 DNA reads TGTGCCAGCAGCTTAGTGCGGCGGGGGGCCTCGGGTGAGCAGTTCTTC.

The chain couples TRBV9 to TRBJ2-1, with D unclear. The CDR3 spans 15 residues. V was shortened by 0 bases and J by 6 bases, with 13 bases between the two germline ends. Looked up from germline, CDR1 is SGDLS and CDR2 is YYNGEE. CDR3 protein: CASSVVDLRGNEQFF. Here the CDR3 DNA reads TGTGCCAGCAGCGTAGTTGACCTCCGAGGCAATGAGCAGTTCTTC. The variable domain in full, completed from reference TRBV9 and TRBJ2-1, reads DSGVTQTPKHLITATGQRVTLRCSPRSGDLSVYWYQQSLDQGLQFLIQYYNGEERAKGNILERFSAQQFPDLHSELNLSSLELGDSALYFCASSVVDLRGNEQFFGPGTRLTVL.

CDR3 sequence (DNA): TGTGCCAGCAGTTTAACTGTACTAGCGGGGGGTTACAATGAGCAGTTCTTC. This gives the protein CASSLTVLAGGYNEQFF. The chain has TRBV27 and TRBJ2-1; 12 bases line up with TRBD2. Germline CDR1 reads MNHEY; CDR2 reads SMNVEV (reference sequence). The CDR3 covers 17 residues. Losses at the gene ends were 2 bases for V and 4 bases for J; bases not matched to a gene: 6.

This chain joins TRBV6-5 and TRBJ2-6, with D unresolved. CDR1 is MNHEY, CDR2 SVGAGI, per germline. This CDR3 comprises 14 residues. The V and J ends lost 6 bases and 2 bases respectively, with 8 bases between them. The CDR3 sequence: CASSEFPGANVLTF. In DNA, the CDR3 is TGTGCCAGCAGCGAGTTCCCTGGGGCCAACGTCCTGACTTTC.

This clonotype was counted between two and nine times. The V call is TRBV7-2, the J call TRBJ2-7; 10 bases agree with TRBD2. Germline V gene lookup returns CDR1 SGHTA and CDR2 FQGNSA. The trim removed 5 bases at V and 6 bases at J, leaving 4 bases unmatched. The CDR3 sequence is 13 residues long. CDR3 in DNA: TGTGCCAGCAGCGCAGGACTAGCGGTCGAGCAGTACTTC. Translation gives CASSAGLAVEQYF.

This rearrangement joins TRBV7-9 to TRBJ2-1; D is uncertain. CDR3 size: 14 residues. Looked up from germline, CDR1 is SEHNR and CDR2 is FQNEAQ (reference sequence). V lost 7 bases to trimming and J lost 4 bases, with 14 bases between them. The CDR3 protein is CASNKGSSYNEQFF. In DNA form, the CDR3 reads TGTGCCAGCAACAAAGGGTCGTCTTACAATGAGCAGTTCTTC.

The rearrangement uses TRBV15 and TRBJ2-3; the D gene is possibly TRBD1 (6 bases). V was clipped by 8 bases and J by 2 bases, with 17 bases between them. This CDR3 spans 15 amino acids. Germline V lookup: CDR1 LNHNV, CDR2 YYDKDF (reference sequence). The CDR3 loop is CATSPTGRPTDTQYF. DNA of the CDR3: TGTGCCACCTCACCTACAGGGCGGCCCACAGATACGCAGTATTTT.

This chain uses TRBV18 with TRBJ2-6; unclear D gene. The V gene's germline CDR1 is KGHSH and CDR2 LQKENI. CDR3 length: 16 amino acids. Trimming cost V 1 base and J 0 bases, with 7 bases left between them. The CDR3 region is CASSPQGPSGANVLTF. The CDR3 DNA is TGTGCCAGCTCACCACAGGGTCCCTCTGGGGCCAACGTCCTGACTTTC. Full variable domain (outside the CDR3, taken from reference TRBV18 and TRBJ2-6): NAGVMQNPRHLVRRRGQEARLRCSPMKGHSHVYWYRQLPEEGLKFMVYLQKENIIDESGMPKERFSAEFPKEGPSILRIQQVVRGDSAAYFCASSPQGPSGANVLTFGAGSRLTVL.

V usage is TRBV6-2 or TRBV6-3 and J usage is TRBJ2-3; TRBD2 matches 10 bases. Trimming removed 5 bases from V and 5 bases from J; junction bases left unmatched: 7. The length of the CDR3 is 15 residues. The germline gives CDR1 MNHEY, CDR2 SVGEGT. CDR3 residues: CASSDTSGVKDTQYF. The CDR3 DNA sequence: TGTGCCAGCAGTGATACTAGCGGGGTTAAAGATACGCAGTATTTT.

The sample holds one count of this clonotype. V gene TRBV27 combines with J gene TRBJ2-5; D possibly corresponds to TRBD1 (5 bases). From germline, CDR1 is MNHEY and CDR2 SMNVEV (reference sequence). The CDR3 totals 15 residues. V was pared by 5 bases and J by 4 bases, with 17 bases between. CDR3 in DNA: TGTGCCAGCAGTACCTACCAGGGAATTGGAGAGACCCAGTACTTC. Its protein is CASSTYQGIGETQYF.

The chain uses TRBV5-1 and TRBJ2-1, with D uncertain. Germline V CDR1 and CDR2: SGHRS, YFSETQ. The CDR3 covers 13 residues. Trimming pared 7 bases from V and 12 bases from J, leaving 20 bases between. The CDR3 protein is CASGEGPRTLQFF. The DNA for the CDR3 is TGCGCCAGCGGGGAAGGGCCCCGGACCCTGCAGTTCTTC. Full variable domain (rest looked up from reference TRBV5-1 and TRBJ2-1): KAGVTQTPRYLIKTRGQQVTLSCSPISGHRSVSWYQQTPGQGLQFLFEYFSETQRNKGNFPGRFSGRQFSNSRSEMNVSTLELGDSALYLCASGEGPRTLQFFGPGTRLTVL.

A few counts support this clonotype. The chain employs TRBV6-5 and TRBJ2-7; the match to TRBD2 covers 8 bases. CDR3 length: 15 residues. The V gene end was trimmed by 0 bases and the J gene end by 2 bases; junction bases not matched to a gene: 3. Germline CDR1 MNHEY, CDR2 SVGAGI. The CDR3 loop is CASSYSAGGAYEQYF. CDR3 nucleotide sequence: TGTGCCAGCAGTTACTCTGCGGGGGGAGCCTACGAGCAGTACTTC.

V gene TRBV5-6 combines with J gene TRBJ2-1, with a tentative D call TRBD2 (7 bases). Looked up from germline, CDR1 is SGHDT and CDR2 is YYEEEE. V dropped 5 bases and J dropped 8 bases, with 20 bases sitting between them. This CDR3 is 15 amino acids long. For the CDR3, the DNA is TGTGCCAGCAGTCCGCTCCGGGGGGCAGGAGATGAGCAGTTCTTC. Translated: CASSPLRGAGDEQFF.

The chain is built from TRBV2 and TRBJ1-5, with D unresolved. The CDR3 extends over 13 amino acids. V lost 1 base and J 7 bases, leaving 8 bases between the germline ends. CDR1 SNHLY and CDR2 FYNNEI come from the germline V gene. The CDR3 region has the DNA TGTGCCAGCAGTGAAGTGGGCGGCCAGCCCCAGCATTTT. Amino acid sequence: CASSEVGGQPQHF.

The V gene is TRBV27, the J gene TRBJ2-1, with a possible D match to TRBD1 (5 bases). The CDR3 loop spans 13 amino acids. Trimming took off 6 bases at V and 12 bases at J, with 18 bases between the two ends. Germline V gene lookup returns CDR1 MNHEY and CDR2 SMNVEV (reference sequence). CDR3 protein: CASSPILRQGQFF. DNA for the CDR3: TGTGCCAGCAGCCCCATCCTTAGGCAGGGGCAGTTCTTC.

This clonotype turned up a few times. The chain employs TRBV4-3 and TRBJ2-7; possibly TRBD1 for D (6 bases). V gave up 1 base and J gave up 2 bases, with 12 bases separating them. This CDR3 region has 15 residues. Germline loops: CDR1 LGHNA, CDR2 YSLEER. The chain's CDR3 is CASSQGRTDPYEQYF. CDR3 nucleotides: TGCGCCAGCAGCCAAGGACGGACAGATCCCTACGAGCAGTACTTC.